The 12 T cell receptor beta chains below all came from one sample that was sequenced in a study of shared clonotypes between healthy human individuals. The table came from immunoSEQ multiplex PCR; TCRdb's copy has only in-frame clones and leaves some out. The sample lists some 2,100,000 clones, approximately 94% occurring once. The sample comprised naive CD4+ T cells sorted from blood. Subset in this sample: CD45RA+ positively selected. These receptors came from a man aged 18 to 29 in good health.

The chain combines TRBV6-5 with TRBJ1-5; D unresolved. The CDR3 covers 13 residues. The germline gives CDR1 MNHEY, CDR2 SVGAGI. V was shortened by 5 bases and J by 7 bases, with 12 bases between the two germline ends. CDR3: CASSLEPGQPQHF. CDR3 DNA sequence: TGTGCCAGCAGTCTAGAGCCGGGCCAGCCCCAGCATTTT.

CDR3 region: CASSDRTGRGNEQFF. The CDR3 DNA follows: TGTGCCAGCAGTGACCGGACAGGCCGGGGCAATGAGCAGTTCTTC. V and J are TRBV25-1 and TRBJ2-1, with 7 bases lining up with TRBD1. The CDR3 covers 15 residues. Trimming at V came to 3 bases and at J to 6 bases, leaving 8 bases not matched to a gene. Per germline, CDR1 MGHDK and CDR2 SYGVNS. Variable domain in full (rest from reference TRBV25-1 and TRBJ2-1): EADIYQTPRYLVIGTGKKITLECSQTMGHDKMYWYQQDPGMELHLIHYSYGVNSTEKGDLSSESTVSRIRTEHFPLTLESARPSHTSQYLCASSDRTGRGNEQFFGPGTRLTVL.

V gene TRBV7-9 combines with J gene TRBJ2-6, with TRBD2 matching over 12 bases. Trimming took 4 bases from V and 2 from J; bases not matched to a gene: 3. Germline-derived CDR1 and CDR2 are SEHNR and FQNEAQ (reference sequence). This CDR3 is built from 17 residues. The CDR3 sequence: CASSWTSGKAGANVLTF. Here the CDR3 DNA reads TGTGCCAGCAGCTGGACTAGCGGGAAGGCTGGGGCCAACGTCCTGACTTTC.

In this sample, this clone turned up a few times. CDR3 loop: CASGGFYEQYF. CDR3 DNA: TGTGCCAGCGGCGGATTCTACGAGCAGTACTTC. The V gene is TRBV7-8, the J gene TRBJ2-7; D not resolved. Trimming stripped 8 bases from V and 3 bases from J, with 8 bases between. Germline V gene lookup returns CDR1 SGHVS and CDR2 FQNEAQ. The CDR3 extends over 11 amino acids.

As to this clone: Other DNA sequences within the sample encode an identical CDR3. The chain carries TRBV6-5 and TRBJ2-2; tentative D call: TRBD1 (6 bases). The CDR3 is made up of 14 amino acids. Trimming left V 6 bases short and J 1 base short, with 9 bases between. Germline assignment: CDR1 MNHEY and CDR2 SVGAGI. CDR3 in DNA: TGTGCCAGCAGGTGGACAGAGAACACCGGGGAGCTGTTTTTT. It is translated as CASRWTENTGELFF.

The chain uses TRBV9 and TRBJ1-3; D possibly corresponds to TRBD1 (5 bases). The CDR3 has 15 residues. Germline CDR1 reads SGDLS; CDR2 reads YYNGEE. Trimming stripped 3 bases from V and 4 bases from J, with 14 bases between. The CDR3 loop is CASSGTPHVGNTIYF. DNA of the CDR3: TGTGCCAGCAGCGGGACACCCCACGTCGGAAACACCATATATTTT.

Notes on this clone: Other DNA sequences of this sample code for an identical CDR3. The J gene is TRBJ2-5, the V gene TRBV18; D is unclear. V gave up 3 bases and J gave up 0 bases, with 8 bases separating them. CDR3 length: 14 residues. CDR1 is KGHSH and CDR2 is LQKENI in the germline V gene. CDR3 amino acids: CASSPLGNQETQYF. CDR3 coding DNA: TGTGCCAGCTCACCGCTAGGCAACCAAGAGACCCAGTACTTC. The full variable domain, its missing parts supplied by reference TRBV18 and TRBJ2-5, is NAGVMQNPRHLVRRRGQEARLRCSPMKGHSHVYWYRQLPEEGLKFMVYLQKENIIDESGMPKERFSAEFPKEGPSILRIQQVVRGDSAAYFCASSPLGNQETQYFGPGTRLLVL.

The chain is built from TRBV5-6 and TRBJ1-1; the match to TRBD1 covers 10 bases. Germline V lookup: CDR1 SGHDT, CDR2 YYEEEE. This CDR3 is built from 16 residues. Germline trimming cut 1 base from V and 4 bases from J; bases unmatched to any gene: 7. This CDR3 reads CASSLWDRGGITEAFF. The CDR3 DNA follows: TGTGCCAGCAGCTTGTGGGACAGGGGAGGAATCACTGAAGCTTTCTTT.

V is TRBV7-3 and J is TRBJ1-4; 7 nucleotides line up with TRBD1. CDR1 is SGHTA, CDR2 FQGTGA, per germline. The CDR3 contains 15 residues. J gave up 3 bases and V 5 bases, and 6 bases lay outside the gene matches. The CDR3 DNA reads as TGTGCCAGCAGCCTGGGAGGGACAGCTAATGAAAAACTGTTTTTT. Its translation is CASSLGGTANEKLFF.

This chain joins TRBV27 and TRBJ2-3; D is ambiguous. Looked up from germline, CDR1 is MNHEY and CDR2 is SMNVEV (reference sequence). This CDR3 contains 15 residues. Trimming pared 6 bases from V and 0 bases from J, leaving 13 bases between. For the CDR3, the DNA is TGTGCCAGCAGAGCTGACTTAGCTAGCACAGATACGCAGTATTTT. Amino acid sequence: CASRADLASTDTQYF.

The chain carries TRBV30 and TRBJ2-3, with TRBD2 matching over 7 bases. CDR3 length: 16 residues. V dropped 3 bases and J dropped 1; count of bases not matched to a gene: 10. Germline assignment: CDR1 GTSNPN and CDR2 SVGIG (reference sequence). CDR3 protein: CAWSLRGLAGTDTQYF. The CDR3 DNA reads TGTGCCTGGAGCCTACGAGGGCTAGCGGGCACAGATACGCAGTATTTT.

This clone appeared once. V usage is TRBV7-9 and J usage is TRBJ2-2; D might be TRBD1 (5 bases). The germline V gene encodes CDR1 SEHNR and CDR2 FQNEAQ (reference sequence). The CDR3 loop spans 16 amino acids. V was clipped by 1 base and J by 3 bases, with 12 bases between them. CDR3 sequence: CASSLGLGRDTGELFF. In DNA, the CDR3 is TGTGCCAGCAGCTTAGGGCTGGGCAGGGACACCGGGGAGCTGTTTTTT.